Following are 25 T cell receptor beta chains from one sample sequenced in a study of PD-L1 blockade in urothelial cancer. Sequencing used immunoSEQ multiplex PCR; TCRdb keeps in-frame clones, though not all of them. The table has 30,000 to 45,000 clones, around 90% seen once; the top ten hold around 8%. The sequenced sample was PBMCs, obtained around atezolizumab (anti-PD-L1) treatment. These receptors were obtained from a man between 65 and 79 years old with urothelial cancer.

This chain uses TRBV11-2 with TRBJ2-1; D perhaps matches TRBD2 (5 bases). The CDR3 is made up of 14 amino acids. The germline CDR1 and CDR2 sequences are SGHAT and FQNNGV. Trimming took 5 bases from V and 3 from J, leaving 11 bases between them. This chain's CDR3 is CASSPPRDYNEQFF. The DNA for the CDR3 is TGTGCCAGCAGCCCCCCCCGGGACTACAATGAGCAGTTCTTC.

This clone was counted a single time. The chain uses TRBV5-1 and TRBJ2-3; TRBD2 aligns across 11 bases. There are 17 residues in the CDR3. Germline V gene sequence: CDR1 SGHRS, CDR2 YFSETQ. Trimming cost V 3 bases and J 0 bases; bases outside gene matches: 6. DNA of the CDR3: TGCGCCAGCAGCTCGGGACTAGCGGCCCATAGCACAGATACGCAGTATTTT. It translates to CASSSGLAAHSTDTQYF.

This clone was seen a few times. V usage is TRBV7-6 and J usage is TRBJ1-1, with TRBD1 identical over 8 bases. Germline lookup yields CDR1 SGHVS and CDR2 FNYEAQ. The J segment lost 8 bases and the V segment lost 5 bases, leaving 4 bases of the junction unmatched. CDR3 length equals 12 residues. CDR3 DNA: TGTGCCAGCAGCCCTAGGACAGGGGAAGCTTTCTTT. It yields the protein CASSPRTGEAFF.

The chain couples TRBV28 to TRBJ1-5; TRBD1 might be the D (5 bases). Trimming removed 8 bases from V and 0 bases from J, with 17 bases in between. From germline, CDR1 is MDHEN and CDR2 SYDVKM. CDR3 length equals 16 residues. The CDR3 reads CASSPGGRDSNQPQHF. The CDR3 coding sequence is TGTGCCAGCTCCCCCGGGGGAAGGGATAGCAATCAGCCCCAGCATTTT.

The chain joins TRBV28 to TRBJ1-2, with a possible D match to TRBD1 (5 bases). The CDR3 sequence is 17 residues long. V gave up 7 bases and J gave up 8 bases, with 29 bases separating them. Germline CDR1 reads MDHEN; CDR2 reads SYDVKM. The DNA for the CDR3 is TGTGCCAGCACCTACGGGGGAATTGAGACGAGGATTAAAGGCTACACCTTC. Translated, it gives CASTYGGIETRIKGYTF.

The genes are TRBV29-1 and TRBJ2-3; TRBD1 agrees at 9 bases. Germline-derived CDR1 and CDR2 are SQVTM and ANQGSEA. The CDR3 loop spans 14 amino acids. V was clipped by 6 bases and J by 3 bases; unmatched bases: 7. The CDR3 sequence: CSVRDRVGTDTQYF. The DNA for the CDR3 is TGCAGCGTAAGGGACAGGGTCGGAACAGATACGCAGTATTTT.

This clone was seen just once. The chain uses TRBV10-2 and TRBJ2-7; 9 nucleotides align to TRBD2. V shed 3 bases and J 6 bases; nucleotides not matched to a gene: 9. CDR3 length equals 15 residues. Per the germline V gene, CDR1 is WSHSY and CDR2 is SAAADI. Here the CDR3 reads CASSDVLAGFSEQYF. For the CDR3, the DNA is TGCGCCAGCAGTGATGTTCTAGCGGGATTTTCCGAGCAGTACTTC.

The chain joins TRBV18 to TRBJ2-2; D is uncertain. Trimming cost V 0 bases and J 5 bases, with 16 bases left between them. Per the germline V gene, CDR1 is KGHSH and CDR2 is LQKENI. This CDR3 is built from 17 residues. The CDR3 loop reads CASSPPGQGVRTGELFF. For the CDR3, the DNA is TGTGCCAGCTCACCACCTGGGCAAGGCGTCAGGACCGGGGAGCTGTTTTTT.

The gene calls are TRBV6-5 and TRBJ2-2; D is unclear. Trimming removed 2 bases from V and 4 bases from J, with 14 bases in between. This CDR3 comprises 16 residues. CDR1 is MNHEY and CDR2 is SVGAGI in the germline V gene. CDR3 sequence reads: CASSYRGVGITGELFF. The DNA of the CDR3 is TGTGCCAGCAGTTACAGAGGTGTCGGAATCACCGGGGAGCTGTTTTTT.

The rearrangement joins TRBV12-1 to TRBJ1-2. TRBV12-1 is annotated as a pseudogene. The CDR3 spans 13 residues. The CDR3 reads CASSLRLVYGYTF. The CDR3 DNA sequence: TGTGCCAGCAGCTTGAGGCTGGTCTATGGCTACACCTTC.

The CDR3: CASIPGGAYEQYF. CDR3 DNA sequence: TGTGCCAGCATTCCTGGGGGGGCCTACGAGCAGTACTTC. This chain links TRBV28 with TRBJ2-7, with 7 bases matching TRBD2. V was pared by 7 bases and J by 2 bases, with 5 bases of the junction left unmatched. The CDR3 spans 13 residues. The germline gives CDR1 MDHEN, CDR2 SYDVKM.

V gene TRBV30 combines with J gene TRBJ2-5; 9 nucleotides line up with TRBD1. The CDR3 has 13 residues. After removal of 4 bases from V and 5 bases from J, the junction contained 5 bases not matched to a gene. CDR1 and CDR2 from the germline V gene are GTSNPN and SVGIG (reference sequence). CDR3 loop: CAWNGQGMETQYF. In DNA, the CDR3 is TGTGCCTGGAACGGACAGGGGATGGAGACCCAGTACTTC.

The chain is built from TRBV5-4 and TRBJ2-1; 9 bases are a match to TRBD2. J gave up 7 bases and V 5 bases, and 13 bases lay outside the gene matches. The germline V gene has CDR1 SGHNT and CDR2 YYREEE (reference sequence). The CDR3 sequence is 16 residues long. The CDR3 sequence is CASSPGGLAGPNEQFF. The DNA for the CDR3 is TGTGCCAGCAGTCCTGGGGGCCTAGCGGGGCCGAATGAGCAGTTCTTC. Variable domain in full (rest from reference TRBV5-4 and TRBJ2-1): ETGVTQSPTHLIKTRGQQVTLRCSSQSGHNTVSWYQQALGQGPQFIFQYYREEENGRGNFPPRFSGLQFPNYSSELNVNALELDDSALYLCASSPGGLAGPNEQFFGPGTRLTVL.

The DNA of the CDR3 is TGCGCCAGCAGCCGCTCTCAGGAGGGGGATACGCAGTATTTT. Protein product: CASSRSQEGDTQYF. The chain carries TRBV5-1 and TRBJ2-3, with D tentatively TRBD2 (6 bases). V was shortened by 4 bases and J by 6 bases, with 15 bases between the two germline ends. The CDR3 has 14 amino acids. Germline values: CDR1 SGHRS, CDR2 YFSETQ.

The chain employs TRBV2 and TRBJ2-1; TRBD1 matches at 9 bases. This CDR3 comprises 16 residues. The ends lost 5 bases at V and 4 bases at J; junction bases unmatched: 9. Germline CDR1 SNHLY, CDR2 FYNNEI. The CDR3 loop is CASSPRGTGLYNEQFF. For the CDR3, the DNA is TGTGCCAGCAGTCCCAGGGGGACAGGGTTGTACAATGAGCAGTTCTTC.

V is TRBV7-2 and J is TRBJ2-3, with a possible D match to TRBD1 (6 bases). CDR1 is SGHTA, CDR2 FQGNSA, per germline. The germline V and J ends were trimmed by 4 bases and 11 bases, with 22 bases remaining between them. This CDR3 is 15 amino acids long. The CDR3 protein is CASSSVGAGTPLQYF. CDR3 DNA sequence: TGTGCCAGCAGCTCAGTGGGAGCCGGGACACCTTTGCAGTATTTT.

The rearrangement links TRBV15 to TRBJ1-2; TRBD1 aligns across 7 bases. The CDR3 totals 14 residues. The junction had 6 bases not matched to a gene; V was cut back by 0 bases and J by 8 bases. Germline-derived CDR1 and CDR2 are LNHNV and YYDKDF (reference sequence). The CDR3 is CATSREKQGGGYTF. CDR3 DNA: TGTGCCACCAGCAGAGAGAAGCAGGGGGGAGGCTACACCTTC.

V is TRBV28 and J is TRBJ1-1; weak D call: TRBD1 (5 bases). CDR1 and CDR2 (germline): MDHEN, SYDVKM. V lost 4 bases to trimming and J lost 4 bases, with 10 bases between them. The CDR3 runs 13 residues. The CDR3 DNA reads as TGTGCCAGCAGTTGGGGGGGGACCACTGAAGCTTTCTTT. Translating it yields CASSWGGTTEAFF.

The gene calls are TRBV27 and TRBJ2-7, with a possible D match to TRBD2 (7 bases). V dropped 3 bases and J dropped 0 bases, with 9 bases sitting between them. This CDR3 comprises 14 residues. CDR1 is MNHEY and CDR2 is SMNVEV in the germline V gene (reference sequence). The CDR3 nucleotides are TGTGCCAGCAGTTTTAGGGGGGGCTCCTACGAGCAGTACTTC. Its protein is CASSFRGGSYEQYF.

This chain joins TRBV6-5 and TRBJ2-3; D ambiguous. The V gene's germline CDR1 is MNHEY and CDR2 SVGAGI. The CDR3 runs 13 residues. The germline V and J ends were trimmed by 6 bases and 2 bases, with 9 bases remaining between them. In DNA form, the CDR3 reads TGTGCCAGCAGACAATTTCTCACAGATACGCAGTATTTT. Translation gives CASRQFLTDTQYF.

This chain links TRBV18 with TRBJ1-4; TRBD1 might be the D (5 bases). The CDR3 has 15 amino acids. Between the trimmed V and J ends, which lost 2 bases and 14 bases, there was a span of 21 bases. The V gene's germline CDR1 is KGHSH and CDR2 LQKENI. This CDR3 reads CASSPKAGNPVRLFF. CDR3 DNA: TGTGCCAGCTCACCAAAGGCAGGGAACCCAGTAAGGCTGTTTTTT.

This chain joins TRBV6-6 and TRBJ2-7, with TRBD2 identical over 13 bases. The CDR3 sequence is 16 residues long. Per the germline V gene, CDR1 is MNHNY and CDR2 is SVGAGI (reference sequence). Trimming at V came to 6 bases and at J to 0 bases, leaving 5 bases not matched to a gene. CDR3 coding DNA: TGTGCCAGCAGAGGACTAGCGGGAGCCGACTCCTACGAGCAGTACTTC. This encodes CASRGLAGADSYEQYF.

The chain links TRBV2 to TRBJ2-2; D unclear. This CDR3 is 13 amino acids long. Between the trimmed V and J ends, which lost 1 base and 5 bases, there was a span of 5 bases. The germline gives CDR1 SNHLY, CDR2 FYNNEI. CDR3 nucleotides: TGTGCCAGCAGTGAAGTTCGTACCGGGGAGCTGTTTTTT. Residues: CASSEVRTGELFF.

This chain links TRBV6-1 with TRBJ2-1; 9 positions agree with TRBD2. V lost 6 bases and J lost 7; bases outside the gene matches: 4. The CDR3 is 13 residues long. Germline V gene data show CDR1 as MNHNS and CDR2 as SASEGT. The CDR3 loop is CASSGGGANEQFF. In DNA, the CDR3 is TGTGCCAGCAGCGGCGGGGGGGCGAATGAGCAGTTCTTC.

V is TRBV27 and J is TRBJ1-2; D remains unclear. The germline gives CDR1 MNHEY, CDR2 SMNVEV (reference sequence). V lost 2 bases and J lost 0, with 4 bases in between. This CDR3 comprises 13 residues. The CDR3 is CASSLEANYGYTF. The DNA of the CDR3 is TGTGCCAGCAGTTTAGAGGCTAACTATGGCTACACCTTC.